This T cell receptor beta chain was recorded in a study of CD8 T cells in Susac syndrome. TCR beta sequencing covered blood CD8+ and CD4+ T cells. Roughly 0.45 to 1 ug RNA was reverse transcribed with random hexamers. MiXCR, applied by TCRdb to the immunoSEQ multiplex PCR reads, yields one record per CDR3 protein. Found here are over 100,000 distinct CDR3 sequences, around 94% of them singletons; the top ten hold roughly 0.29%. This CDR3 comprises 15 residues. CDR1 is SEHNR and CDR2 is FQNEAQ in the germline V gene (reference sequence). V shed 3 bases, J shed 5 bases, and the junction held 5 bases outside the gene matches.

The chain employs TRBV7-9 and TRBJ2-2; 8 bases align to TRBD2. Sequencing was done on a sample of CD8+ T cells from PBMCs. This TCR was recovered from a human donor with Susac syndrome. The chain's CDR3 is CASSLTGGRTGELFF. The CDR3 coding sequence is TGTGCCAGCAGCTTGACGGGGGGGAGGACCGGGGAGCTGTTTTTT. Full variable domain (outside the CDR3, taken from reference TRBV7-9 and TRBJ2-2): DTGVSQNPRHKITKRGQNVTFRCDPISEHNRLYWYRQTLGQGPEFLTYFQNEAQLEKSRLLSDRFSAERPKGSFSTLEIQRTEQGDSAMYLCASSLTGGRTGELFFGEGSRLTVL.